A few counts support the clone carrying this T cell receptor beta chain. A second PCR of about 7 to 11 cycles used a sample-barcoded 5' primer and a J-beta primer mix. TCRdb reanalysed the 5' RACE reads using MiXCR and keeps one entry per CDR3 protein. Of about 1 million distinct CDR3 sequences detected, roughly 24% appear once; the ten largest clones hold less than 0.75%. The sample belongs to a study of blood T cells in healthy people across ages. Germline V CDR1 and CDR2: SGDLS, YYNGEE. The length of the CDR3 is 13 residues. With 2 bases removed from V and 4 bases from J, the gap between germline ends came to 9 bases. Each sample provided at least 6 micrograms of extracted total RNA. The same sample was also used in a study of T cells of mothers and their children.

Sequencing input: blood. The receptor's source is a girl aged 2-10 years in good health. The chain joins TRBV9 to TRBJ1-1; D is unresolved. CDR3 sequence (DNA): TGTGCCAGCAGCGTTGGAGGGCGCACTGAAGCTTTCTTT. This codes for CASSVGGRTEAFF.